This T cell receptor beta chain comes out of a study of T cells in Graves' hyperthyroidism and ophthalmopathy. Study-wide findings and caveats: With a median lead of approximately 6.4 months before onset, the model predicted ophthalmopathy. A 13 V-J signature model discriminated ophthalmopathy versus stable hyperthyroidism.

Amplification of TCR beta CDR3 regions was performed using RNA transcripts as template. TCR CDR3 regions were first amplified by RT-PCR with HTBI primers. TCRdb processed the multiplex PCR reads anew with MiXCR; each CDR3 protein has one entry. The sample lists about 360,000 distinct CDR3 sequences, approximately 15% occurring once. In its sample, this clonotype was seen many times. Its antigen remains unknown. Hyperthyroidism patients were newly diagnosed, had disease duration under 2 months, and were aged 18 to 65 years. Out of around 10 ml of fresh peripheral blood came the PBMCs. The V gene's germline CDR1 is LGHDT and CDR2 YNNKEL (reference sequence). V gave up 1 base and J gave up 2 bases, with 12 bases separating them. The CDR3 spans 15 residues.

Sequenced sample: blood. The clonotype was recovered from a man between 25 and 39 years old with Graves' hyperthyroidism that later progressed to Graves' ophthalmopathy. V and J are TRBV3-1 and TRBJ2-7, with a weak D call TRBD1 (5 bases). In DNA, the CDR3 is TGTGCCAGCAGCCAAGGTTGGAACAGGCCCTACGAGCAGTACTTC. As protein: CASSQGWNRPYEQYF.